This TCR beta chain was sequenced during a study of T cell responses to AZD1222 COVID-19 vaccine. Study findings and constraints: Reportedly, nearly half of unique spike TCRs recognized epitopes outside B.1.351/B.1.1.7 mutations.

Germline CDR1 and CDR2: SGHDT and YYEEEE. V lost 2 bases to trimming and J lost 5 bases, with 20 bases between them. This CDR3 is built from 17 residues. A remark on this clone: What it binds is unknown.

TCRdb's copy holds only in-frame clones and misses some; the assay was immunoSEQ multiplex PCR. The sample has about 80,000 clones; around 90% are singletons. This TCR was recovered from an adult in good health. This sequence joins TRBV5-6 and TRBJ2-1; D is perhaps TRBD2 (6 bases). The sequencing used peripheral blood, collected on day 0 of AZD1222 vaccination. The CDR3 bases are TGTGCCAGCAGCTTACCCCGGGGACTTCAAGTCCACAATGAGCAGTTCTTC. It encodes CASSLPRGLQVHNEQFF.